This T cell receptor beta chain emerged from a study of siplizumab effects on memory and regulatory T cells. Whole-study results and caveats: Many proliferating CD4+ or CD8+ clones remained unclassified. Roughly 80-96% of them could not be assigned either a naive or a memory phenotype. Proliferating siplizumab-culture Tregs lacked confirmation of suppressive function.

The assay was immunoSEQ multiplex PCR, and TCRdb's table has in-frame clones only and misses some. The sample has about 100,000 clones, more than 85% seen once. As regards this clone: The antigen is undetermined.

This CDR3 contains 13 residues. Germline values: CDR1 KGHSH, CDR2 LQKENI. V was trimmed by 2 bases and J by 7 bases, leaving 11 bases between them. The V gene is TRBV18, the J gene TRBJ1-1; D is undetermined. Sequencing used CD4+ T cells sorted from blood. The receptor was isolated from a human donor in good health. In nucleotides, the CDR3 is TGTGCCAGCTCACCATCCCAGGATCATGAAGCTTTCTTT. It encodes CASSPSQDHEAFF.